This TCR beta chain was profiled in a study of beta chain features in type 1 diabetes. Study-wide points: More deletions and fewer insertions at VDJ junctions were found in patients with type 1 diabetes.

CD45RO/CCR7/CD25/CD127/CD95/CD27 staining was used to isolate CD4+ naive, central memory, regulatory and stem cell-like memory cells by sorting. On this clone itself: Its antigen is not identified.

This CDR3 region has 16 residues. V lost 4 bases and J lost 8; bases outside the gene matches: 9. Germline loops: CDR1 LGHNA, CDR2 YSLEER. Every isolated RNA sample was fully reverse transcribed, so sequencing captured expressed TCRB transcripts. Sequenced by immunoSEQ multiplex PCR; TCRdb stores in-frame clones only, minus some. This repertoire shows under 950,000 clones, 17% found once; its top ten account for around 0.02%. The sequence was collected from a woman between 18 and 29 years old in good health. The V and J genes are TRBV4-3 and TRBJ2-1; 12 positions match TRBD2. The sequenced material came from naive CD4+ T cells from blood. The CDR3 sequence is CASSRYLAGGRDEQFF. CDR3 nucleotides: TGCGCCAGCAGCCGATATCTAGCGGGAGGGAGGGATGAGCAGTTCTTC.